This entry is about one T cell receptor beta chain. This record belongs to a study of shared T cell receptors in the human thymus. Repertoires were generated with immunoSEQ multiplex PCR, while TCRdb's copy carries only in-frame clones and drops some. This sample has roughly 710,000 clones; around 85% occur once, and the top ten carry about 0.0098%. In addition, the sample was reused for a study of human thymus T cells. From that study: The donors were infants in Finland with congenital heart defects, otherwise immunologically healthy. In corrective heart surgery, resections were taken, and these provided the thymus tissue. Thymic and blood repertoires showed apparently biased V and J gene usage. The related literature has documented a marked overlap of thymic repertoires among unrelated individuals.

The source of this sequence is a girl under three years old with a congenital heart defect. The sample was thymocytes.

The CDR3 region is CARAGTRTGELFF. The CDR3 DNA is TGTGCTAGAGCCGGGACAAGGACCGGGGAGCTGTTTTTT. This chain joins TRBV12-5 and TRBJ2-2; D might be TRBD1 (6 bases). The germline V gene has CDR1 LGHNT and CDR2 FRNRAP. Trimming took off 9 bases at V and 5 bases at J, with 13 bases between the two ends. This CDR3 is built from 13 residues.